This T cell receptor (beta chain) derives from a study of T cells in localized non-small cell lung cancer (dated by TCRdb to about 2020). With regard to the full study: T cell repertoires of more than 200 early-stage NSCLC patients were analyzed, with tumors being compared against uninvolved tumor-adjacent lungs. The cohort consisted of roughly 240 treatment-naive NSCLC patients whose localized lung tumors had been resected. The mean age of the NSCLC patients was 50 to 85 years, with 130 or so men and around 100 women. Study-level results and caveats: Because of the exploratory design, TCR variables were selected using unadjusted p-values without false-discovery rate correction. Uninvolved tumor-adjacent lung showed the highest T cell clonality, higher than tumor, which suggests more focused antigenic responses in the uninvolved tumor-adjacent lung. Because multi-region tumor sequencing was not performed, intratumor heterogeneity could not be ruled out. A median of 57 of the top 100 tumor clones turned up in the paired uninvolved adjacent lung, and approximately 30 of those clones also ranked among the top 100 of that same adjacent lung. Higher T cell density in blood was associated with longer overall survival, whereas higher clonality in adjacent lung was associated with shorter survival.

The immunoSEQ Assay was used to sequence TCR beta CDR3 regions from DNA. The study's own analysis went as follows. T cell density was computed as TCR beta template counts normalized to usable DNA estimated by amplifying housekeeping genes. Using the preseqR package, richness was estimated by extrapolating to 120,000 templates for tissue samples and 400,000 templates for PBMC samples. Clonality was calculated as one minus Pielou's evenness. Tissue-enriched TCRs were identified through differential abundance testing performed on productive amino-acid clonotypes, with a minimum total count of 5 and an alpha of 0.1. The Jaccard Index and the Morisita Overlap Index were used to quantify repertoire overlap between compartments. TCR beta CDR3s were clustered by GLIPH together with public tetramer-defined viral CDR3s, and at least three viral sequences plus V-gene enrichment were required for viral motifs. Drawn from immuneACCESS, this table holds only the in-frame rearrangements with V and J called that TCRdb kept. Clones are partly lost; checked studies trace under half to an unresolved V gene and leave the rest unexplained. V, J and clone size were drawn from that table, and D and trimming were deduced from the DNA. Across this sample there are 13,000 or so clones, with roughly 30% seen only once. The ten top clones hold roughly 7.9% of the sample.

Its CDR3 holds 11 amino acids, cysteine through phenylalanine. CDR3 DNA is the only sequence kept; it has 33 bases, read in frame from the first base. V is shortened by 5 bases, J by 5 bases, and the region joining them spans 6 bases. As encoded in the germline V gene (reference sequence), CDR1 is LNHDA while CDR2 is SQIVND. About this clone: The specificity of this receptor is unknown. Per-base quality was not reported, and no clone a single base away is much larger than it.

At diagnosis, peripheral blood, uninvolved tumor-adjacent lung and tumor were collected and stored as a combination of fresh-frozen and FFPE material. The clonotype originates from an older female donor with stage I lung adenocarcinoma. The starting material was lung tumor tissue, obtained before any cancer treatment. The rearranged segments are TRBV19 and TRBJ2-5, with the D gene not clear enough to name. The sequenced DNA is TGTGCCAGTAGTGATTGGGAGACCCAGTACTTC. Protein translation: CASSDWETQYF.